This entry lists 13 T cell receptor beta chains sequenced from one sample in a study of blood T cell repertoires in COVID-19. Only in-frame clones appear in the TCRdb table, and some are missing; sequencing was by immunoSEQ multiplex PCR. This sample has approximately 78,000 clones, with approximately 91% found just once. The specimen sequenced was peripheral blood. These receptors all stem from a man aged 45-65 years with COVID-19, enrolled during active disease.

The chain carries TRBV7-9 and TRBJ2-5, with a weak D call TRBD1 (6 bases). CDR1 is SEHNR and CDR2 is FQNEAQ in the germline V gene (reference sequence). This CDR3 has 14 amino acids. Trimming stripped 3 bases from V and 3 bases from J, with 11 bases between. The CDR3 DNA reads as TGTGCCAGCAGCTTCGGGACAATGGAAGAGACCCAGTACTTC. This gives the protein CASSFGTMEETQYF. Supplemented by reference TRBV7-9 and TRBJ2-5, the full variable domain reads DTGVSQNPRHKITKRGQNVTFRCDPISEHNRLYWYRQTLGQGPEFLTYFQNEAQLEKSRLLSDRFSAERPKGSFSTLEIQRTEQGDSAMYLCASSFGTMEETQYFGPGTRLLVL.

This clone was detected only once. V is TRBV6-5 and J is TRBJ2-1; the match to TRBD2 covers 9 bases. This CDR3 is 15 amino acids long. With V trimmed by 7 bases and J by 12 bases, 16 bases remained unmatched. CDR1 is MNHEY, CDR2 SVGAGI, per germline. CDR3 sequence: CASTHGLAGAKRQFF. The CDR3 DNA is TGTGCCAGCACCCACGGCTTAGCGGGAGCAAAACGGCAGTTCTTC.

The gene calls are TRBV4-1 and TRBJ1-2; D is unresolved. Trimming removed 2 bases from V and 4 bases from J, with 5 bases in between. This CDR3 contains 12 residues. Germline V gene lookup returns CDR1 MGHRA and CDR2 YSYEKL. The CDR3 coding sequence is TGCGCCAGCAGCCAATATCCCTATGGCTACACCTTC. This encodes CASSQYPYGYTF.

The gene calls are TRBV12-3 or TRBV12-4 and TRBJ1-6, with D unclear. V was trimmed by 7 bases and J by 13 bases, leaving 14 bases between them. The CDR3 contains 12 residues. CDR3 residues: CASTISPGPLHF. The CDR3, as DNA: TGTGCCAGCACAATATCTCCGGGGCCCCTCCACTTT.

This chain uses TRBV30 with TRBJ1-6; 8 bases are a match to TRBD1. Germline CDR1 and CDR2: GTSNPN and SVGIG (reference sequence). The CDR3 has 13 residues. J was trimmed by 12 bases and V by 0 bases; bases with no gene match: 4. CDR3 in DNA: TGTGCCTGGAGTGTATCAGGGGGCTTACCCCTCCACTTT. Its translation is CAWSVSGGLPLHF.

The table lists this clone with a few counts. The chain joins TRBV14 to TRBJ1-1; no definite D call. The ends were cut back, 4 bases at V and 0 bases at J, with 9 bases in the middle. Germline values: CDR1 SGHDN, CDR2 FVKESK. The CDR3 length is 14 residues. In nucleotides, the CDR3 is TGTGCCAGCAGCCCTCTCGGGTTGAACACTGAAGCTTTCTTT. Protein: CASSPLGLNTEAFF.

The V call is TRBV4-1, the J call TRBJ1-6; a weak D match, TRBD1 (6 bases). The V gene lost 4 bases and the J gene lost 11 bases, with 18 bases spanning the gap. There are 15 residues in the CDR3. Germline-derived CDR1 and CDR2 are MGHRA and YSYEKL. The CDR3 sequence is CASSRPGTTSPPLHF. For the CDR3, the DNA is TGCGCCAGCAGCCGTCCAGGGACAACATCCCCACCCCTCCACTTT.

V usage is TRBV7-2 and J usage is TRBJ2-1, with D perhaps matching TRBD2 (5 bases). Germline CDR1 and CDR2: SGHTA and FQGNSA. Between the trimmed V and J ends, which lost 2 bases and 2 bases, there was a span of 13 bases. The CDR3 loop spans 16 amino acids. The CDR3 region has the DNA TGTGCCAGCAGCTTAAACCCGGGGTTAACCTACAATGAGCAGTTCTTC. Translating gives CASSLNPGLTYNEQFF. Variable domain in full (rest from reference TRBV7-2 and TRBJ2-1): GAGVSQSPSNKVTEKGKDVELRCDPISGHTALYWYRQSLGQGLEFLIYFQGNSAPDKSGLPSDRFSAERTGGSVSTLTIQRTQQEDSAVYLCASSLNPGLTYNEQFFGPGTRLTVL.

The V and J genes are TRBV6-4 and TRBJ2-2; TRBD2 matches at 7 bases. The trim removed 2 bases at V and 4 bases at J, leaving 1 base unmatched. Germline V gene lookup returns CDR1 MRHNA and CDR2 SNTAGT. The CDR3 totals 14 residues. CDR3 in DNA: TGTGCCAGCAGTGACGGGAGGGCCACCGGGGAGCTGTTTTTT. Amino acid sequence: CASSDGRATGELFF.

The chain employs TRBV2 and TRBJ2-3; D may be TRBD1 (7 bases). V lost 7 bases and J lost 4, with 18 bases in between. CDR3 length equals 15 residues. Germline V gene data show CDR1 as SNHLY and CDR2 as FYNNEI. CDR3 nucleotides: TGTGCCAGCAAGGGGGCAGGGGGGCGCGCAGATACGCAGTATTTT. Translation gives CASKGAGGRADTQYF.

V is TRBV2 and J is TRBJ2-7; the D gene is possibly TRBD1 (6 bases). Trimming removed 7 bases from V and 4 bases from J, with 11 bases in between. Germline V gene sequence: CDR1 SNHLY, CDR2 FYNNEI. This CDR3 contains 12 residues. The CDR3 spells CASKGEGYEQYV. In DNA, the CDR3 is TGTGCCAGCAAGGGGGAAGGTTACGAGCAGTACGTC.

The chain carries TRBV10-2 and TRBJ1-2, with TRBD1 matching 9 bases. The germline V gene has CDR1 WSHSY and CDR2 SAAADI. V lost 2 bases to trimming and J lost 8 bases; unmatched junction nucleotides: 9. The CDR3 length is 15 residues. The chain's CDR3 is CASSERTGALGGYTF. The DNA for the CDR3 is TGCGCCAGCAGTGAGCGGACAGGGGCCTTGGGAGGCTACACCTTC.

The chain recombines TRBV6-1 with TRBJ2-5; weak D call: TRBD2 (6 bases). With 6 bases removed from V and 5 bases from J, the gap between germline ends came to 16 bases. The CDR3 is 14 residues long. Germline lookup yields CDR1 MNHNS and CDR2 SASEGT. The DNA for the CDR3 is TGTGCCAGCAGCTTCCCCCCGGGGGAGGAGACCCAGTACTTC. Encoded protein: CASSFPPGEETQYF.